These 9 T cell receptor beta chains were sequenced from one sample in a study of vaccination and CD4 T cells after COVID-19. Their antigens are not known. Treatment in this sample: approximately 9-day PBMC culture with coronavirus spike peptide pools or control peptides (ViraFEST assay). The unexposed donor's CD4+ T cells were collected before the COVID-19 pandemic (2011-2018). With the Oncomine TCR Beta short-read assay, DNA from cultured CD4+ T cells was sequenced. TCRdb re-called the PCR reads through MiXCR, storing one row per CDR3 protein. The sample contains around 6,100 distinct CDR3 sequences, approximately 45% of which appear only once. The sequenced sample was CD4+ T cells from blood, cultured in vitro. All receptors derive from a human donor in good health.

A single count supports this clonotype. The chain is built from TRBV5-1 and TRBJ1-2; 10 bases line up with TRBD1. J was trimmed by 3 bases and V by 4 bases; bases with no gene match: 9. The CDR3 is made up of 16 amino acids. Germline CDR1 and CDR2: SGHRS and YFSETQ. CDR3 in amino acids: CASSPTGGVLDYGYTF. Written as DNA, the CDR3 is TGCGCCAGCAGCCCGACAGGGGGCGTTCTGGACTATGGCTACACCTTC.

This clonotype is judged medium-sized. The chain combines TRBV20-1 with TRBJ1-6, with D possibly being TRBD1 (5 bases). Germline V CDR1 and CDR2: DFQATT, SNEGSKA (reference sequence). The CDR3 consists of 16 residues. V lost 4 bases and J 7 bases, leaving 20 bases between the germline ends. The CDR3 region is CSANRGLRIGNSPLHF. The CDR3 DNA reads as TGCAGTGCTAATAGGGGTTTAAGGATCGGGAATTCACCCCTCCACTTT.

The DNA for the CDR3 is TGTGCCAGCAGTTACCACAATGCTGGGGTCACTGAAGCTTTCTTT. It yields the protein CASSYHNAGVTEAFF. This sequence joins TRBV6-5 and TRBJ1-1; no clear D gene. V was shortened by 2 bases and J by 4 bases, with 14 bases between the two germline ends. The CDR3 runs 15 residues. Germline CDR1 and CDR2: MNHEY and SVGAGI.

This chain links TRBV12-3 or TRBV12-4 with TRBJ1-2; the D gene is possibly TRBD1 (6 bases). The CDR3 totals 13 residues. V lost 10 bases and J 8 bases, leaving 20 bases between the germline ends. The DNA for the CDR3 is TGTGCCACCCGGGACAAGCAATGGGGAGGCTACACCTTC. Amino acids: CATRDKQWGGYTF.

V is TRBV7-9 and J is TRBJ2-3; the D is unclear. V shed 5 bases and J shed 1 base, with 19 bases lying between them. Looked up from germline, CDR1 is SEHNR and CDR2 is FQNEAQ (reference sequence). The CDR3 totals 17 residues. The CDR3 coding sequence is TGTGCCAGCAGCCCCTCGGCAGGTCACGGCGGCACAGATACGCAGTATTTT. Its translation is CASSPSAGHGGTDTQYF. The full variable domain, completed using reference TRBV7-9 and TRBJ2-3, is DTGVSQNPRHKITKRGQNVTFRCDPISEHNRLYWYRQTLGQGPEFLTYFQNEAQLEKSRLLSDRFSAERPKGSFSTLEIQRTEQGDSAMYLCASSPSAGHGGTDTQYFGPGTRLTVL.

V and J are TRBV9 and TRBJ1-6; D not certain. The germline CDR1 and CDR2 sequences are SGDLS and YYNGEE. This CDR3 contains 14 residues. V was shortened by 0 bases and J by 3 bases, with 4 bases between the two germline ends. The CDR3 DNA sequence: TGTGCCAGCAGCGTAGACAGCTATAATTCACCCCTCCACTTT. Its translation: CASSVDSYNSPLHF.

The chain couples TRBV6-2 or TRBV6-3 to TRBJ1-1; D is ambiguous. The CDR3 has 12 residues. Trimming removed 6 bases at V and 8 bases at J, with 13 bases between. Per germline, CDR1 MNHEY and CDR2 SVGEGT. The CDR3 protein is CASRKGLREAFF. The CDR3 region has the DNA TGTGCCAGCAGAAAAGGGTTGAGGGAAGCTTTCTTT.

CDR3 in DNA: TGTGCCAGCAGCCAAGGGGACAGGGCCTACGAGCAGTACTTC. Translating it yields CASSQGDRAYEQYF. J is TRBJ2-7 and V is TRBV9; 9 bases line up with TRBD1. CDR1 SGDLS and CDR2 YYNGEE come from the germline V gene. This CDR3 is 14 amino acids long. J gave up 2 bases and V 4 bases, and 4 bases lay outside the gene matches.

This clonotype was seen only a few times. The rearrangement links TRBV20-1 to TRBJ2-3; the D gene is possibly TRBD2 (6 bases). The CDR3 contains 17 residues. Per the germline V gene, CDR1 is DFQATT and CDR2 is SNEGSKA (reference sequence). V was trimmed by 7 bases and J by 2 bases, leaving 25 bases between them. This CDR3 is CSDTERVPGELTDTQYF. In DNA form, the CDR3 reads TGCAGTGATACCGAGCGGGTCCCGGGGGAGCTCACAGATACGCAGTATTTT.